Shown below are 29 T cell receptor beta chains from a single sample sequenced in a study of identical twins. TCRdb processed the 5' RACE reads anew with MiXCR; each CDR3 protein has one entry. In the table there are 1.5 million to 2 million distinct CDR3 sequences, about 32% of which are singletons. The sequencing sample was made of cord blood. The receptors were gathered from a newborn girl in good health.

V usage is TRBV27 and J usage is TRBJ2-7; TRBD2 matches at 7 bases. The CDR3 is made up of 15 amino acids. Germline V gives CDR1 MNHEY, CDR2 SMNVEV (reference sequence). The V segment lost 6 bases and the J segment 6 bases; nucleotides outside the gene matches: 14. The CDR3 region is CASSPFGGSPPEQYF. The CDR3, as DNA: TGTGCCAGCAGCCCTTTTGGCGGGAGTCCACCCGAGCAGTACTTC.

The J gene is TRBJ1-1, the V gene TRBV20-1; 9 positions match TRBD1. CDR1 is DFQATT, CDR2 SNEGSKA, per germline (reference sequence). This CDR3 has 15 residues. Unmatched junction bases numbered 9, after V lost 3 bases and J lost 4 bases. The CDR3 DNA reads as TGCAGTGCTAGGGCTAACAGGGGGCAGGGCACTGAAGCTTTCTTT. This gives the protein CSARANRGQGTEAFF.

This sequence joins TRBV5-1 and TRBJ2-1; D is ambiguous. Per germline, CDR1 SGHRS and CDR2 YFSETQ. The V and J ends lost 3 bases and 4 bases respectively, with 14 bases between them. There are 15 residues in the CDR3. The CDR3 here is CASSSRGSRYNEQFF. CDR3 DNA: TGCGCCAGCAGCTCCAGAGGTTCCCGTTACAATGAGCAGTTCTTC.

There are a few counts of this clonotype. The chain carries TRBV5-1 and TRBJ2-7, with a tentative D call TRBD1 (6 bases). V lost 3 bases and J 7 bases, leaving 14 bases between the germline ends. This CDR3 spans 13 amino acids. Germline-derived CDR1 and CDR2 are SGHRS and YFSETQ. The CDR3 sequence: CASSYTGYNEQYF. For the CDR3, the DNA is TGCGCCAGCAGCTACACAGGGTACAATGAGCAGTACTTC. The whole variable domain, remainder taken from reference TRBV5-1 and TRBJ2-7, is KAGVTQTPRYLIKTRGQQVTLSCSPISGHRSVSWYQQTPGQGLQFLFEYFSETQRNKGNFPGRFSGRQFSNSRSEMNVSTLELGDSALYLCASSYTGYNEQYFGPGTRLTVT.

The chain couples TRBV11-2 to TRBJ2-1; D ambiguous. The CDR3 consists of 16 residues. Trimming pared 4 bases from V and 0 bases from J, leaving 13 bases between. Germline lookup yields CDR1 SGHAT and CDR2 FQNNGV. CDR3 sequence: CASSSLWGSSYNEQFF. CDR3 DNA sequence: TGTGCCAGCAGCTCCCTTTGGGGAAGCTCCTACAATGAGCAGTTCTTC.

This clonotype was seen a few times. The CDR3 spells CAISGKQGAYGYTF. The DNA for the CDR3 is TGTGCCATCAGTGGGAAACAGGGGGCCTATGGCTACACCTTC. The chain employs TRBV10-3 and TRBJ1-2; TRBD1 matches at 9 bases. Trimming removed 4 bases from V and 4 bases from J; junction bases left unmatched: 4. This CDR3 contains 14 residues. Germline CDR1 and CDR2: ENHRY and SYGVKD.

This clonotype came up a few times. The gene calls are TRBV28 and TRBJ2-1, with 9 bases that match TRBD2. The germline CDR1 and CDR2 sequences are MDHEN and SYDVKM. The V and J ends lost 2 bases and 4 bases, in that order; junction bases with no gene match: 6. The length of the CDR3 is 16 residues. The CDR3 here is CASSLPGLARYNEQFF. The CDR3, as DNA: TGTGCCAGCAGTTTACCGGGACTAGCTCGGTACAATGAGCAGTTCTTC. The full variable domain, completed using reference TRBV28 and TRBJ2-1, is DVKVTQSSRYLVKRTGEKVFLECVQDMDHENMFWYRQDPGLGLRLIYFSYDVKMKEKGDIPEGYSVSREKKERFSLILESASTNQTSMYLCASSLPGLARYNEQFFGPGTRLTVL.

A few counts support this clonotype. The rearrangement uses TRBV5-1 and TRBJ1-4; D not resolved. The CDR3 length is 14 residues. Per germline, CDR1 SGHRS and CDR2 YFSETQ. V gave up 0 bases and J gave up 4 bases, with 7 bases separating them. CDR3 sequence: CASSLGSHNEKLFF. CDR3 nucleotide sequence: TGCGCCAGCAGCTTGGGGTCTCATAATGAAAAACTGTTTTTT.

The V and J genes are TRBV5-6 and TRBJ2-2; D possibly corresponds to TRBD1 (6 bases). The germline CDR1 and CDR2 sequences are SGHDT and YYEEEE. Trimming stripped 4 bases from V and 1 base from J, with 20 bases between. This CDR3 has 18 amino acids. CDR3 loop: CASSRPWAWTENTGELFF. The CDR3 bases are TGTGCCAGCAGCCGTCCTTGGGCCTGGACAGAGAACACCGGGGAGCTGTTTTTT.

The CDR3 is CASSLIGRLAGDEQYF. The CDR3 nucleotides read TGTGCCAGCAGTTTAATCGGTCGGCTAGCGGGAGACGAGCAGTACTTC. The chain recombines TRBV27 with TRBJ2-7, with TRBD2 matching 10 bases. This CDR3 comprises 16 residues. Germline V gene data show CDR1 as MNHEY and CDR2 as SMNVEV (reference sequence). V gave up 2 bases and J gave up 5 bases; unmatched junction bases: 9.

This chain uses TRBV20-1 with TRBJ2-4; a weak D match, TRBD2 (6 bases). The J call is uncertain, as TRBJ2-7 better fits the DNA end. Germline values: CDR1 DFQATT, CDR2 SNEGSKA (reference sequence). This CDR3 has 16 amino acids. DNA for the CDR3: TGCAGTGCTAGAGATGATAAGGAGGGATCCTTCTACGAGCAGTACTTC. This sequence encodes CSARDDKEGSFYEQYF.

A few counts support this clonotype. The chain links TRBV5-1 to TRBJ2-1; 10 positions match TRBD2. CDR1 and CDR2 from the germline V gene are SGHRS and YFSETQ. The CDR3 length is 17 residues. The J segment lost 6 bases and the V segment lost 2 bases, leaving 11 bases of the junction unmatched. The CDR3 sequence: CASSFTSGGADRNEQFF. CDR3 DNA: TGCGCCAGCAGCTTTACAAGCGGGGGGGCCGATCGCAATGAGCAGTTCTTC.

The gene calls are TRBV24-1 and TRBJ2-1, with 8 nucleotides matching TRBD1. This CDR3 region has 16 residues. The junction had 14 bases not matched to a gene; V was cut back by 7 bases and J by 7 bases. Germline CDR1 reads KGHDR; CDR2 reads SFDVKD. The CDR3 spells CATSKGQVGFRNEQFF. For the CDR3, the DNA is TGTGCCACCAGCAAGGGACAGGTGGGGTTTCGGAATGAGCAGTTCTTC.

This clonotype was counted between two and nine times. The chain is built from TRBV6-5 and TRBJ2-4, with 10 bases matching TRBD2. The length of the CDR3 is 15 residues. The junction had 10 bases not matched to a gene; V was cut back by 5 bases and J by 9 bases. The germline CDR1 and CDR2 sequences are MNHEY and SVGAGI. The CDR3 region has the DNA TGTGCCAGCAGTCCCCTAGCGGGAGCGAGGGTCATTCAGTACTTC. It translates to CASSPLAGARVIQYF.

This clonotype was recorded a few times. The rearrangement uses TRBV9 and TRBJ2-7, with TRBD2 as a possible D gene (6 bases). The germline V and J ends were trimmed by 0 bases and 0 bases, with 19 bases remaining between them. The germline gives CDR1 SGDLS, CDR2 YYNGEE. The CDR3 spans 18 residues. The CDR3 DNA sequence: TGTGCCAGCAGCGTAGCGGCCTACACTAGCTTCAGCTCCTACGAGCAGTACTTC. Translated: CASSVAAYTSFSSYEQYF.

This clonotype was counted only a few times. V gene TRBV11-2 combines with J gene TRBJ1-2; D is possibly TRBD1 (5 bases). CDR3 length: 14 amino acids. Germline loops: CDR1 SGHAT, CDR2 FQNNGV. The V end was cut by 5 bases, the J end by 4 bases, with 14 bases between. CDR3 residues: CASSPGGRVYGYTF. In nucleotides, the CDR3 is TGTGCCAGCAGCCCTGGGGGACGGGTCTATGGCTACACCTTC.

In this sample, this clonotype turned up a few times. J is TRBJ2-5 and V is TRBV7-9; 10 nucleotides match TRBD1. Germline V CDR1 and CDR2: SEHNR, FQNEAQ (reference sequence). The V and J ends lost 5 bases and 0 bases, in that order; junction bases with no gene match: 3. The CDR3 totals 15 residues. CDR3 residues: CASSRGQGNQETQYF. CDR3 nucleotides: TGTGCCAGCAGCAGGGGACAGGGGAACCAAGAGACCCAGTACTTC.

The chain combines TRBV19 with TRBJ2-3; either TRBD1 or TRBD2 may fit D (8 bases each). This CDR3 spans 15 amino acids. Germline assignment: CDR1 LNHDA and CDR2 SQIVND (reference sequence). Trimming removed 6 bases from V and 3 bases from J, with 16 bases in between. The CDR3 sequence: CASRTGGTGTDTQYF. The CDR3 bases are TGTGCCAGTAGGACGGGGGGGACAGGAACAGATACGCAGTATTTT.

This clonotype was counted a few times. V is TRBV13 and J is TRBJ2-5, with 12 bases aligning to TRBD2. V shed 1 base, J shed 5 bases, and the junction held 8 bases outside the gene matches. There are 17 residues in the CDR3. Germline values: CDR1 PRHDT, CDR2 FYEKMQ (reference sequence). As DNA, the CDR3 is TGTGCCAGCAGCTTAGTACGGGCTAGCGGGGGGGCCGAGACCCAGTACTTC. It specifies CASSLVRASGGAETQYF.

This clonotype was picked up many times. The chain joins TRBV12-5 to TRBJ2-1, with 9 bases fitting TRBD1. The CDR3 loop spans 15 amino acids. Per germline, CDR1 LGHNT and CDR2 FRNRAP. V dropped 6 bases and J dropped 5; count of bases not matched to a gene: 8. CDR3 coding DNA: TGTGCTAGTGGGATCGGGACAGGGAATAACAATGAGCAGTTCTTC. This encodes CASGIGTGNNNEQFF.

The chain joins TRBV21-1 to TRBJ2-5; the table's D gene call, TRBD1, was not cross checked with the DNA. TRBV21-1 is classified as a pseudogene. The CDR3 extends over 14 amino acids. The CDR3 DNA is TGTGCCAGCAGCAAAGAGGGGCAGGAAGAGACCCAGTACTTC. Translation: CASSKEGQEETQYF.

This clonotype was seen at least ten times. This chain joins TRBV6-6 and TRBJ2-7; the match to TRBD1 covers 11 bases. Germline CDR1 is MNHNY and CDR2 is SVGAGI (reference sequence). The CDR3 runs 15 residues. Losses at the gene ends were 2 bases for V and 0 bases for J; bases not matched to a gene: 0. The CDR3 here is CASSYGTGGSYEQYF. CDR3 nucleotide sequence: TGTGCCAGCAGTTACGGGACAGGGGGCTCCTACGAGCAGTACTTC.

Concerning this clonotype itself: This may arise from a read error, as a much more abundant clone is one base away. The gene calls are TRBV3-1 and TRBJ2-3; TRBD2 matches at 7 bases. The CDR3 totals 15 residues. Germline V gene data show CDR1 as LGHDT and CDR2 as YNNKEL (reference sequence). The trim removed 0 bases at V and 4 bases at J, leaving 4 bases unmatched. CDR3 nucleotide sequence: TGTGCCAGCAGCCAAGAGGGAGGGAGGTCAGATACGCAGTATTTT. Translating it yields CASSQEGGRSDTQYF.

This clonotype showed up just a few times. V usage is TRBV29-1 and J usage is TRBJ1-2, with a weak D call TRBD1 (5 bases). CDR3 length equals 11 residues. V lost 3 bases and J lost 6, with 8 bases in between. The germline V gene encodes CDR1 SQVTM and CDR2 ANQGSEA. DNA of the CDR3: TGCAGCGTTGATCGGGGCGATGGCTACACCTTC. Amino acids: CSVDRGDGYTF.

A remark on this clonotype: One junction end disagrees with the germline gene, perhaps due to a read error. The chain has TRBV9 and TRBJ1-2; 9 bases are shared with TRBD1. Germline lookup yields CDR1 SGDLS and CDR2 YYNGEE. The CDR3 is made up of 13 amino acids. CDR3 loop: CTSSASDRGGYTF. CDR3 in DNA: TGTACCAGCAGCGCCTCGGACAGGGGTGGCTACACCTTC.

V is TRBV25-1 and J is TRBJ2-7; 7 bases map to TRBD1. With 8 bases clipped from V and 2 bases from J, the junction kept 9 bases outside the gene matches. From germline, CDR1 is MGHDK and CDR2 SYGVNS. The CDR3 contains 14 residues. The CDR3 here is CASVSGTAAYEQYF. In nucleotides, the CDR3 is TGTGCCAGCGTCTCCGGGACAGCGGCCTACGAGCAGTACTTC.

The chain combines TRBV27 with TRBJ2-1, with D tentatively TRBD1 or TRBD2 (5 bases each). CDR3 length equals 16 residues. V was cut by 3 bases and J by 7 bases, with 19 bases left in between. Germline V gene lookup returns CDR1 MNHEY and CDR2 SMNVEV (reference sequence). The chain's CDR3 is CASSFYGATVRNEQFF. The CDR3 nucleotides are TGTGCCAGCAGTTTTTACGGGGCGACCGTTAGGAATGAGCAGTTCTTC.

The rearrangement uses TRBV29-1 and TRBJ1-2; 9 nucleotides agree with TRBD1. From germline, CDR1 is SQVTM and CDR2 ANQGSEA. J was trimmed by 4 bases and V by 7 bases; bases with no gene match: 10. The CDR3 is 14 amino acids. CDR3 protein: CSALGQGTSYGYTF. The CDR3 bases are TGCAGCGCTCTAGGACAGGGGACGAGCTATGGCTACACCTTC.

This clonotype was counted only a few times. The chain carries TRBV7-9 and TRBJ2-3, with D tentatively TRBD1 or TRBD2 (5 bases each). V lost 5 bases, J lost 0 bases, and 18 bases lay in between. Germline V CDR1 and CDR2: SEHNR, FQNEAQ (reference sequence). This CDR3 is built from 17 residues. Here the CDR3 reads CASSTDRDRSSTDTQYF. CDR3 bases: TGTGCCAGCAGCACCGACCGGGACCGCTCTAGCACAGATACGCAGTATTTT.